What follows are 22 T cell receptor beta chains derived from one specimen sequenced in a study of vaccination and CD4 T cells after COVID-19. The Oncomine TCR Beta short-read assay was what sequenced the DNA obtained from cultured CD4+ T cells. TCRdb independently ran MiXCR on the PCR reads; one entry per CDR3 protein. The table has more than 10,000 distinct CDR3 sequences, approximately 50% seen once. Treatment noted: approximately nine-day PBMC culture with coronavirus spike peptide pools or control peptides (ViraFEST assay). For these TCRs, the target antigens are not known. Sequencing was performed on CD4+ T cells from blood, cultured in vitro. Receptor source: a human donor who had recovered from COVID-19.

This sequence joins TRBV27 and TRBJ2-6; D unresolved. The CDR3 is made up of 15 amino acids. CDR1 is MNHEY and CDR2 is SMNVEV in the germline V gene (reference sequence). V lost 6 bases, J lost 0 bases, and 9 bases lay in between. DNA of the CDR3: TGTGCCAGCAGCAAGCACATCTCTGGGGCCAACGTCCTGACTTTC. It encodes CASSKHISGANVLTF. The complete variable domain, with remaining parts taken from reference TRBV27 and TRBJ2-6, reads EAQVTQNPRYLITVTGKKLTVTCSQNMNHEYMSWYRQDPGLGLRQIYYSMNVEVTDKGDVPEGYKVSRKEKRNFPLILESPSPNQTSLYFCASSKHISGANVLTFGAGSRLTVL.

This clonotype was picked up a small number of times. The gene calls are TRBV7-8 and TRBJ1-2; D unresolved. Germline assignment: CDR1 SGHVS and CDR2 FQNEAQ. V lost 2 bases to trimming and J lost 13 bases, with 20 bases between them. This CDR3 is 14 amino acids long. CDR3 sequence (DNA): TGTGCCAGCAGCTTACGGGCGGCCTCTTCTAACTTCACCTTC. Amino acid sequence: CASSLRAASSNFTF. The full variable domain, completed using reference TRBV7-8 and TRBJ1-2, is GAGVSQSPRYKVAKRGQDVALRCDPISGHVSLFWYQQALGQGPEFLTYFQNEAQLDKSGLPSDRFFAERPEGSVSTLKIQRTQQEDSAVYLCASSLRAASSNFTFGSGTRLTVV.

The gene calls are TRBV10-3 and TRBJ2-1; 7 bases map to TRBD1. V gave up 4 bases and J gave up 8 bases; unmatched junction bases: 5. There are 13 residues in the CDR3. The germline V gene encodes CDR1 ENHRY and CDR2 SYGVKD. The chain's CDR3 is CAISVRQGDEQFF. CDR3 nucleotide sequence: TGTGCCATCAGTGTTCGACAGGGTGATGAGCAGTTCTTC.

This chain connects TRBV30 to TRBJ2-2; 10 nucleotides line up with TRBD1. The V segment lost 5 bases and the J segment 5 bases; nucleotides outside the gene matches: 5. The CDR3 loop spans 14 amino acids. Germline CDR1 GTSNPN, CDR2 SVGIG (reference sequence). CDR3: CAWQRQGATGELFF. The CDR3 bases are TGTGCCTGGCAAAGACAGGGGGCTACCGGGGAGCTGTTTTTT.

The chain employs TRBV28 and TRBJ2-7, with TRBD1 matching 7 bases. Germline V lookup: CDR1 MDHEN, CDR2 SYDVKM. V gave up 10 bases and J gave up 0 bases; unmatched junction bases: 9. The CDR3 spans 14 residues. As DNA, the CDR3 is TGTGCCACCCAGGGGACAGCCTTCTCCTACGAGCAGTACTTC. Translation gives CATQGTAFSYEQYF.

Only a few counts were recorded for this clonotype. The chain employs TRBV5-1 and TRBJ1-6, with a weak D call TRBD1 (5 bases). This CDR3 has 13 residues. With 0 bases removed from V and 8 bases from J, the gap between germline ends came to 6 bases. Germline V gene sequence: CDR1 SGHRS, CDR2 YFSETQ. This CDR3 reads CASSLVGDSPLHF. CDR3 in DNA: TGCGCCAGCAGCTTGGTGGGGGATTCACCCCTCCACTTT. Drawing the rest from reference TRBV5-1 and TRBJ1-6, the complete variable domain is KAGVTQTPRYLIKTRGQQVTLSCSPISGHRSVSWYQQTPGQGLQFLFEYFSETQRNKGNFPGRFSGRQFSNSRSEMNVSTLELGDSALYLCASSLVGDSPLHFGNGTRLTVT.

V is TRBV20-1 and J is TRBJ2-3, with D possibly being TRBD2 (5 bases). This CDR3 is 16 amino acids long. Germline loops: CDR1 DFQATT, CDR2 SNEGSKA (reference sequence). The ends were cut back, 5 bases at V and 6 bases at J, with 24 bases in the middle. The CDR3 region is CSAHSSQRGGTDTQYF. The CDR3 DNA follows: TGCAGTGCTCATAGCTCTCAGCGAGGAGGTACGGATACGCAGTATTTT.

This chain joins TRBV20-1 and TRBJ2-1; D is perhaps TRBD2 (5 bases). V lost 5 bases and J lost 13, with 15 bases in between. This CDR3 comprises 11 residues. Per the germline V gene, CDR1 is DFQATT and CDR2 is SNEGSKA (reference sequence). The CDR3 here is CSAPGKGPQFF. The CDR3 nucleotides are TGCAGTGCTCCCGGGAAGGGCCCTCAGTTCTTC.

This clonotype was observed a few times. The J gene is TRBJ1-6, the V gene TRBV7-3; TRBD1 is a possible D gene (5 bases). Trimming cost V 2 bases and J 7 bases, with 9 bases left between them. Germline lookup yields CDR1 SGHTA and CDR2 FQGTGA. The CDR3 consists of 14 residues. The CDR3 sequence: CASSLGDGNSPLHF. In nucleotides, the CDR3 is TGTGCCAGCAGCTTAGGGGACGGGAATTCACCCCTCCACTTT.

As to this clonotype: The conserved phenylalanine or tryptophan normally closing the CDR3 is absent here, so this likely arose from a read error. CDR3 sequence (DNA): TGCAGTGCTAGAGAGGGGAATTACAATCAGCCCCAGCATCTT. Translated, it gives CSAREGNYNQPQHL. The chain links TRBV20-1 to TRBJ1-5; D not resolved. V dropped 0 bases and J dropped 3 bases, with 9 bases sitting between them. The germline CDR1 and CDR2 sequences are DFQATT and SNEGSKA (reference sequence). The CDR3 runs 14 residues.

This clonotype was detected a few times. A junction boundary mismatches the germline segment, possibly from a read error. The CDR3 reads CASSEPLMGETRDGFGYTF. CDR3 sequence (DNA): TGTGCTAGCAGTGAACCACTAATGGGAGAGACAAGGGATGGCTTTGGCTACACCTTC. The chain has TRBV2 and TRBJ1-2; no reliable D call. CDR3 length equals 19 residues. Germline-derived CDR1 and CDR2 are SNHLY and FYNNEI.

This clonotype was detected a few times. V usage is TRBV6-1 and J usage is TRBJ1-5; D not certain. Trimming took off 5 bases at V and 7 bases at J, with 12 bases between the two ends. Germline-derived CDR1 and CDR2 are MNHNS and SASEGT. The CDR3 has 13 residues. CDR3 residues: CASSRHFGQPQHF. CDR3 nucleotide sequence: TGTGCCAGCAGTCGACATTTCGGGCAGCCCCAGCATTTT.

Written as DNA, the CDR3 is TGTGCCACCTGGGGCCCCGAACTCTACGAGCAGTACTTC. Protein: CATWGPELYEQYF. The chain uses TRBV10-3 and TRBJ2-7, with D possibly being TRBD1 (5 bases). The CDR3 contains 13 residues. Germline CDR1 and CDR2: ENHRY and SYGVKD. The V end lost 10 bases, the J end lost 3 bases, and 16 bases lay between the germline ends.

The chain has TRBV7-2 and TRBJ1-1; D remains unclear. With 5 bases removed from V and 9 bases from J, the gap between germline ends came to 16 bases. The CDR3 totals 13 residues. Germline V gene lookup returns CDR1 SGHTA and CDR2 FQGNSA. The CDR3 DNA is TGTGCCAGCAGCCCCTCGGGAGCGTTTCAAGCTTTCTTT. It encodes CASSPSGAFQAFF.

This clonotype occurred a few times. The rearrangement uses TRBV19 and TRBJ1-2, with D maybe TRBD1 (6 bases). The length of the CDR3 is 12 residues. Germline CDR1 LNHDA, CDR2 SQIVND (reference sequence). The V and J ends lost 8 bases and 2 bases respectively, with 9 bases between them. For the CDR3, the DNA is TGTGCCAGTCATGGACAGAACTATGGCTACACCTTC. Protein product: CASHGQNYGYTF.

This CDR3 is CASSLLGAGIHEQYF. CDR3 DNA: TGTGCCAGCAGCCTCCTGGGGGCGGGAATTCACGAGCAGTACTTC. V is TRBV27 and J is TRBJ2-7; D assignment may be TRBD1 or TRBD2 (6 bases each). V lost 6 bases, J lost 5 bases, and 20 bases lay in between. The CDR3 length is 15 residues. The germline V gene encodes CDR1 MNHEY and CDR2 SMNVEV (reference sequence).

The chain couples TRBV20-1 to TRBJ2-7; TRBD2 matches 14 bases. CDR1 is DFQATT and CDR2 is SNEGSKA in the germline V gene (reference sequence). J lost 2 bases, V lost 0 bases, and 9 bases had no gene match. This CDR3 comprises 18 residues. CDR3: CSARDLGTSGSTTYEQYF. The CDR3 nucleotides are TGCAGTGCTAGAGACTTAGGGACTAGCGGGAGTACGACCTACGAGCAGTACTTC.

By share of the sample, this clonotype is medium-sized (0.01 to 0.1%). The J gene is TRBJ2-3, the V gene TRBV20-1; a weak D match, TRBD2 (6 bases). Germline V gene data show CDR1 as DFQATT and CDR2 as SNEGSKA (reference sequence). The CDR3 runs 12 residues. V lost 3 bases and J 11 bases, leaving 15 bases between the germline ends. Written as DNA, the CDR3 is TGCAGTGCTAGGCCTAGGGAGGTGGGGCAGTATTTT. It translates to CSARPREVGQYF.

J is TRBJ2-2 and V is TRBV20-1; D possibly matches TRBD1 or TRBD2 (5 bases each). Germline CDR1 is DFQATT and CDR2 is SNEGSKA (reference sequence). V was pared by 0 bases and J by 2 bases, with 13 bases between. This CDR3 has 16 amino acids. The CDR3 loop reads CSARDPGTENTGELFF. The CDR3 region has the DNA TGCAGTGCTAGAGACCCCGGGACGGAAAACACCGGGGAGCTGTTTTTT.

This chain connects TRBV20-1 to TRBJ2-7, with D unclear. Germline values: CDR1 DFQATT, CDR2 SNEGSKA (reference sequence). The germline V and J ends were trimmed by 5 bases and 6 bases, with 11 bases remaining between them. The CDR3 covers 11 residues. The CDR3 spells CSAVMGVEQYF. The CDR3 coding sequence is TGCAGTGCTGTCATGGGTGTCGAGCAGTACTTC.

CDR3 sequence (DNA): TGTGCCAGCAGCCCGCTCCTGACCTCCGGGACAGGCAGCGGCTACACCTTC. It codes for CASSPLLTSGTGSGYTF. The chain has TRBV7-9 and TRBJ1-2; 8 bases match TRBD1. J lost 8 bases, V lost 5 bases, and 19 bases had no gene match. Germline assignment: CDR1 SEHNR and CDR2 FQNEAQ (reference sequence). The CDR3 contains 17 residues.

This clonotype turned up a few times. This chain connects TRBV7-8 to TRBJ1-2, with D hard to call. The CDR3 length is 15 residues. The germline gives CDR1 SGHVS, CDR2 FQNEAQ. V dropped 5 bases and J dropped 0 bases, with 13 bases sitting between them. CDR3 sequence reads: CASSGVTLANYGYTF. In DNA, the CDR3 is TGTGCCAGCAGCGGGGTTACCCTAGCTAACTATGGCTACACCTTC.